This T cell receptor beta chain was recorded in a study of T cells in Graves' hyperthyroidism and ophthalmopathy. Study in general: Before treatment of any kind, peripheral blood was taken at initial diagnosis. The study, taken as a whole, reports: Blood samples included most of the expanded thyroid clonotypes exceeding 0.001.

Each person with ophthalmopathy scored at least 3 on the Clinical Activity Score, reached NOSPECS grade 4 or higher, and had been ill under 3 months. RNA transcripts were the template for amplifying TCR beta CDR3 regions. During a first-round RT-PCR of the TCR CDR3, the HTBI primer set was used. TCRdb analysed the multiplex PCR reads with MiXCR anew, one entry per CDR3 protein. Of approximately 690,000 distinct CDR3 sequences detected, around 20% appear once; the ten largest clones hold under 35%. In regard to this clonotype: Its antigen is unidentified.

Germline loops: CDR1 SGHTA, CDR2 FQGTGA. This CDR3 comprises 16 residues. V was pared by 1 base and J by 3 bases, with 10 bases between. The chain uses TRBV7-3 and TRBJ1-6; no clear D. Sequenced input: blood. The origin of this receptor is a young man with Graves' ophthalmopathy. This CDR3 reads CASSLMASYYNSPLHF. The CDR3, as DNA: TGTGCCAGCAGCTTAATGGCCAGCTACTATAATTCACCCCTCCACTTT.